The clone carrying this T cell receptor (beta chain) was observed at least ten times. This specimen comes from a study of T cell changes during pregnancy in multiple sclerosis. The data were produced by immunoSEQ multiplex PCR, yet TCRdb's version contains in-frame clones alone and is incomplete. The table records 65,000 to 95,000 clones, about 88% of them present only once. CDR3 length: 15 amino acids. Germline V gene sequence: CDR1 LGHNA, CDR2 YSLEER. With 0 bases clipped from V and 4 bases from J, the junction kept 2 bases outside the gene matches. The input for sequencing was peripheral blood, taken before pregnancy. The TCR was taken from a female donor with multiple sclerosis, enrolled in a pregnancy study. The chain uses TRBV4-3 and TRBJ2-1, with 8 bases lining up with TRBD1. In DNA form, the CDR3 reads TGCGCCAGCAGCCAAGAACAGGGGGGTTACAATGAGCAGTTCTTC. This codes for CASSQEQGGYNEQFF.